The 2 T cell receptor beta chains below come from one sample, sequenced in a study of CD8+ T cells in alopecia areata. RNA was isolated and reverse transcribed to cDNA, the sequencing template. This table comes from immunoSEQ multiplex PCR, and its TCRdb copy is limited to in-frame clones, with some not included. Of 12,000 or so clones listed, approximately 60% are singletons. Peripheral blood samples and lesional scalp punch biopsies were obtained from alopecia areata patients. Sequenced: skin. These receptors all stem from a human donor with alopecia areata.

This clone was observed a single time. This sample also contains other DNA sequences that code for the same CDR3. V gene TRBV6-6 combines with J gene TRBJ1-1, with D perhaps matching TRBD1 (5 bases). Between the trimmed V and J ends, which lost 1 base and 1 base, there was a span of 7 bases. CDR3 size: 14 residues. CDR1 is MNHNY, CDR2 SVGAGI, per germline (reference sequence). CDR3 coding DNA: TGTGCCAGCAGTTACTACGGGGGGAACACTGAAGCTTTCTTT. Amino acids: CASSYYGGNTEAFF.

The chain has TRBV2 and TRBJ2-3; 7 bases agree with TRBD1. With 7 bases clipped from V and 3 bases from J, the junction kept 7 bases outside the gene matches. The CDR3 is made up of 14 amino acids. Germline loops: CDR1 SNHLY, CDR2 FYNNEI. CDR3 sequence (DNA): TGTGCCAGCAAAACGGGACAGAATACAGATACGCAGTATTTT. This translates into CASKTGQNTDTQYF.